This is a list of T cell receptor beta chains from one sample in a study of T cells after yellow fever vaccination. In TCRdb, the 5' RACE reads were re-called with MiXCR into one record per CDR3 protein. The data contain some 340,000 distinct CDR3 sequences, about 4% of them singletons. The specimen comprised PBMCs, sampled 5 days after the yellow fever booster vaccination. The source of these receptors is a man aged 18 to 30 who received the YFV17D yellow fever vaccine. Each CDR3 is given with its conserved first and last residue. D genes are given only for firm matches. For some rows the clone size is stated as once, few or many, or as a class when expanded; others skip it.

clone_size j_call v_call d_call cdr3_nt cdr3_aa
few TRBJ2-5 TRBV6-5 TRBD2 TGTGCCAGCAGGGGACTAGCGGGGGTAGAGACCCAGTACTTC CASRGLAGVETQYF
few TRBJ1-1 TRBV12-3/TRBV12-4 - TGTGCCAGCAGTTTGCTGCAGAGCACTGAAGCTTTCTTT CASSLLQSTEAFF
- TRBJ2-5 TRBV5-1 - TGCGCCAGCAGCTTGGCCGGGGGTACTTTCGAGACCCAGTACTTC CASSLAGGTFETQYF
many TRBJ1-2 TRBV4-2 - TGTGCCAGCAGCCAAGCTACGGTAGTGGGTGGCTACACCTTC CASSQATVVGGYTF
few TRBJ1-1 TRBV6-2/TRBV6-3 - TGTGCCAGCAGTCAGGGCAGGTTCACTGAAGCTTTCTTT CASSQGRFTEAFF
few TRBJ1-6 TRBV4-3 TRBD1 TGCGCCAGCAGCCACTCGGGACAGGGGTCCTATAATTCACCCCTCCACTTT CASSHSGQGSYNSPLHF
many TRBJ2-5 TRBV5-1 - TGCGCCAGCAGCTTTGACCCTCAGGGCAGTCAGACCCAGTACTTC CASSFDPQGSQTQYF
many TRBJ2-1 TRBV3-2 - TGTGCCAGCAGTGGGACCCAGCGGGGGGAAAAGGATGAGCAGTTCTTC CASSGTQRGEKDEQFF
- TRBJ1-5 TRBV12-3/TRBV12-4 - TGTGCCAGCACCGACAGGCATCAGCCCCAGCATTTT CASTDRHQPQHF
few TRBJ2-4 TRBV27 - TGTGCCAGCAGTCCAGGGAGTCTATCCAAAAACATTCAGTACTTC CASSPGSLSKNIQYF
- TRBJ2-3 TRBV6-5 - TGTGCCAGCAGTTACTCGTCGCTTAGCACAGATACGCAGTATTTT CASSYSSLSTDTQYF
- TRBJ1-3 TRBV7-9 - TGTGCCAGCAGCTTACTAACAGGGACTGGAAACACCATATATTTT CASSLLTGTGNTIYF
many TRBJ1-1 TRBV11-2 - TGTGCCAGCAGCTTACGACAGACTAACACTGAAGCTTTCTTT CASSLRQTNTEAFF
few TRBJ2-1 TRBV27 - TGTGCCAGCAGTCGTAATGGGGTTTACAATGAGCAGTTCTTC CASSRNGVYNEQFF
- TRBJ2-2 TRBV11-2 - TGTGCCAGCAGCTTTACAGCGGACTACCGGGACACCGGGGAGCTGTTTTTT CASSFTADYRDTGELFF
many TRBJ1-1 TRBV20-1 - TGCAGTGTCCTAAGTGCGGGTACGAACACTGAAGCTTTCTTT CSVLSAGTNTEAFF
few TRBJ1-5 TRBV15 - TGTGCCACCAGCACCCCGGGCGCTTACAATCAGCCCCAGCATTTT CATSTPGAYNQPQHF
- TRBJ2-3 TRBV20-1 - TGCAGTGCTTGGGGGGATACGCAGTATTTT CSAWGDTQYF
few TRBJ2-6 TRBV29-1 - TGCAGCGTCACCGGGCCCTACCTCAGCTCTGGGGCCAACGTCCTGACTTTC CSVTGPYLSSGANVLTF
few TRBJ2-1 TRBV12-3/TRBV12-4 - TGTGCCAGCAGCCCGGTGGGGCATGAGCAGTTCTTC CASSPVGHEQFF
few TRBJ2-1 TRBV3-1 - TGTGCCAGCAGTCGGACAGACCGCTACAATGAGCAGTTCTTC CASSRTDRYNEQFF
few TRBJ2-5 TRBV11-3 - TGTGCCAGCAGCGGTTACAGAGAAGAGACCCAGTACTTC CASSGYREETQYF
many TRBJ2-4 TRBV29-1 - TGCAGCGTTGGGGCTAGCCCGGGTGTTCAGTACTTC CSVGASPGVQYF
few TRBJ1-1 TRBV15 - TGTGCCACCAGCAGAGTCAGAAGTGGCACTGAAGCTTTCTTT CATSRVRSGTEAFF
- TRBJ1-1 TRBV20-1 - TGCAGTGCTAGACCTAGAAGGGGGGTCTCTGAAGCTTTCTTT CSARPRRGVSEAFF
many TRBJ2-6 TRBV4-2 - TGTGCCAGCAGCCAAGATAACAACTCTGGGGCCAACGTCCTGACTTTC CASSQDNNSGANVLTF
- TRBJ1-1 TRBV5-1 - TGCGCCAGCAGCTACGTGACAGAGACTGAAGCTTTCTTT CASSYVTETEAFF
many TRBJ2-1 TRBV5-1 - TGCGCCAGCAGCTTGGTTGACACCGAGGGGGAGCAGTTCTTC CASSLVDTEGEQFF
many TRBJ2-3 TRBV7-2 TRBD2 TGTGCCAGCAGCTTATTGCGCGGGGGGGCATCAGATACGCAGTATTTT CASSLLRGGASDTQYF
few TRBJ2-3 TRBV4-3 TRBD2 TGCGCCAGCAGCCAAGCAGGTAGCGGGGGCACAGATACGCAGTATTTT CASSQAGSGGTDTQYF
- TRBJ1-5 TRBV28 - TGTGCCAGCAGGCCCCCTCGTGGGGGCAATCAGCCCCAGCATTTT CASRPPRGGNQPQHF
few TRBJ2-7 TRBV5-1 - TGCGCCAGCAGCTTGGCCCCAGCGAAATCCTACGAGCAGTACTTC CASSLAPAKSYEQYF
- TRBJ1-1 TRBV18 - TGTGCCAGCTCACCTACCACCTTGGGGCAAACGGGTGAAGCTTTCTTT CASSPTTLGQTGEAFF
- TRBJ2-7 TRBV13 - TGTGCCAGCAGCTTACAGGGGCCTGGAGAGCAGTACTTC CASSLQGPGEQYF
few TRBJ1-5 TRBV12-3/TRBV12-4 - TGTGCCTCGGCGGGCGGATACAATCAGCCCCAGCATTTT CASAGGYNQPQHF
few TRBJ1-2 TRBV20-1 - TGCAGTGCTCCCAATCAAGGGAGCTATGGCTACACCTTC CSAPNQGSYGYTF
many TRBJ2-1 TRBV18 - TGTGCCAGCTCACCAAGTAGGTCCTACAATGAGCAGTTCTTC CASSPSRSYNEQFF